This T cell receptor beta chain appears in the sequencing data of a study of regulatory T cells in long-lasting Graves disease. Arm-PCR of CDR3 regions and iRepertoire HTBI primers were the basis on which TCR beta libraries were built. Authors' data handling: Identification yielded some 60 TRBV and 13 to 15 TRBJ segments across samples. TCRdb re-called the multiplex PCR reads with MiXCR, one entry per CDR3 protein. These V and J calls rely on TCRdb rather than the paper's analysis. The top ten clones hold roughly 7% of a sample with some 430,000 distinct CDR3 sequences, about 22% of them seen once. As for time point: persistent/refractory GD, antithyroid drugs over 5 years with positive TRAb. TCR sequences were obtained from RNA taken from PBMCs. The material sequenced was peripheral blood mononuclear cells (PBMCs), taken when the disease was refractory, from a patient treated with antithyroid drugs. This TCR was sampled from a female donor with Graves disease.

CDR3 amino acids: CASSPIGGSQGLAAYNEQFF. DNA for the CDR3: TGTGCCAGCAGCCCAATTGGAGGGTCCCAGGGACTAGCGGCCTACAATGAGCAGTTCTTC. The chain carries TRBV28 and TRBJ2-1; 11 nucleotides align to TRBD2. This CDR3 spans 20 amino acids. Germline-derived CDR1 and CDR2 are MDHEN and SYDVKM. With V trimmed by 6 bases and J by 2 bases, 18 bases remained unmatched.